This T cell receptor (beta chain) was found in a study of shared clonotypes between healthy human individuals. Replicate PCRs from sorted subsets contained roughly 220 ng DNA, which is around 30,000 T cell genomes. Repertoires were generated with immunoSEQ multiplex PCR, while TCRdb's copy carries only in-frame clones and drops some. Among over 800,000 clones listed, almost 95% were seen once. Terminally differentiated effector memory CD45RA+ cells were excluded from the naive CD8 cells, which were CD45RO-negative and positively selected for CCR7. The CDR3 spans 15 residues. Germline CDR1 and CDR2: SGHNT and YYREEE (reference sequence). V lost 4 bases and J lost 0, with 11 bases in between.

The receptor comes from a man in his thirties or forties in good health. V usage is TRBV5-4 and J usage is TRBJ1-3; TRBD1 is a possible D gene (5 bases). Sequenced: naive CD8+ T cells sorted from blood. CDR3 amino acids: CASSPDTSSGNTIYF. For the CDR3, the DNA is TGTGCCAGCAGCCCGGACACAAGCTCTGGAAACACCATATATTTT.